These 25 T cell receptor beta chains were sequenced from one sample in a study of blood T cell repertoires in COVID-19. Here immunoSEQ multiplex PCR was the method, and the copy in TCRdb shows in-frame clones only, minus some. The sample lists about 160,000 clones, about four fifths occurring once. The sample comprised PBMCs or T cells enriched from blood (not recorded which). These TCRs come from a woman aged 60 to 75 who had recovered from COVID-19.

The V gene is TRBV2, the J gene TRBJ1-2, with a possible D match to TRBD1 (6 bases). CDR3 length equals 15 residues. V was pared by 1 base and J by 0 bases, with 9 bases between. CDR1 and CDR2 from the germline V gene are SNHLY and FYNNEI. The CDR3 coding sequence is TGTGCCAGCAGTGAAGAAGGGGGACCTAACTATGGCTACACCTTC. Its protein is CASSEEGGPNYGYTF.

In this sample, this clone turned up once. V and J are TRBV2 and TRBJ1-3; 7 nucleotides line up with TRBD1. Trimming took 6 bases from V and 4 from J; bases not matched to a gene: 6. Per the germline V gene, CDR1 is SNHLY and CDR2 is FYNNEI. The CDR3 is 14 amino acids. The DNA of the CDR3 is TGTGCCAGCAGCCGACAGGGAATCGGAAACACCATATATTTT. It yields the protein CASSRQGIGNTIYF.

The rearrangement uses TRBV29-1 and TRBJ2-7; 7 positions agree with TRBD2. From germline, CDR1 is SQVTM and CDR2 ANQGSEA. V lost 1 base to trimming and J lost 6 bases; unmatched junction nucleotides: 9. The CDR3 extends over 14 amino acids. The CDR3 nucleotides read TGCAGCGTTGAAGTCACTAGCGAGTGGCGCGAGCAGTACTTC. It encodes CSVEVTSEWREQYF.

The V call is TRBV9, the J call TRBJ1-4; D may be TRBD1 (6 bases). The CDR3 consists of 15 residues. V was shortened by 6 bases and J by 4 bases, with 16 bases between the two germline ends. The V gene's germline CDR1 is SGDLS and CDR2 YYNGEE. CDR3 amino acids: CASTRGAQGNEKLFF. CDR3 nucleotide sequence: TGTGCCAGCACTCGAGGAGCACAGGGTAATGAAAAACTGTTTTTT.

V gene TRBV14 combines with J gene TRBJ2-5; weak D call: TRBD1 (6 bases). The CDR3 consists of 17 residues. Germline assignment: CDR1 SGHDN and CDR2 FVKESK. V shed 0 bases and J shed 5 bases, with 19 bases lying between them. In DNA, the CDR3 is TGTGCCAGCAGCCAAGAGGTCTGGGGACATATTACGGAGACCCAGTACTTC. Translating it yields CASSQEVWGHITETQYF. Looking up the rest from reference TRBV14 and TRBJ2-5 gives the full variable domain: EAGVTQFPSHSVIEKGQTVTLRCDPISGHDNLYWYRRVMGKEIKFLLHFVKESKQDESGMPNNRFLAERTGGTYSTLKVQPAELEDSGVYFCASSQEVWGHITETQYFGPGTRLLVL.

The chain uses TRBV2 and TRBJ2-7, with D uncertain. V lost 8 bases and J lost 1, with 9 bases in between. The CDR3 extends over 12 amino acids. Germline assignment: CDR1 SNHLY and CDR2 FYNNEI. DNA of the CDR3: TGTGCCAGCGGTCAGGATTCCTACGAGCAGTACTTC. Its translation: CASGQDSYEQYF.

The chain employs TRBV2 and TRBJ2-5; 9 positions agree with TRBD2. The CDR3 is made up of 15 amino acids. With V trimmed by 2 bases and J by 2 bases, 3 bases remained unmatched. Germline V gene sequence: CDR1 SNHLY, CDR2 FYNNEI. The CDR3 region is CASSERAGGQETQYF. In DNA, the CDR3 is TGTGCCAGCAGTGAAAGGGCGGGGGGGCAAGAGACCCAGTACTTC.

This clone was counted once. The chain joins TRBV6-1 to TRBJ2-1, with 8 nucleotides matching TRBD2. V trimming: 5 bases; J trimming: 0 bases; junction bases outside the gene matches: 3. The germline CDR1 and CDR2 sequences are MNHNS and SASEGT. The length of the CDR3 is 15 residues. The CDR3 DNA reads TGTGCCAGCAGTCCCAGCGGGAGCTCCTACAATGAGCAGTTCTTC. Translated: CASSPSGSSYNEQFF.

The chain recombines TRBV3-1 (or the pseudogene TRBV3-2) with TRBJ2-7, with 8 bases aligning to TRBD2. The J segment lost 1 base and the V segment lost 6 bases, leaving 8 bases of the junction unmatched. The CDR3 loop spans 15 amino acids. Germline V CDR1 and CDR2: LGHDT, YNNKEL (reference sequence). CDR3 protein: CASRPGGERSYEQYF. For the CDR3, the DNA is TGTGCCAGCAGGCCGGGGGGGGAGCGGTCCTACGAGCAGTACTTC.

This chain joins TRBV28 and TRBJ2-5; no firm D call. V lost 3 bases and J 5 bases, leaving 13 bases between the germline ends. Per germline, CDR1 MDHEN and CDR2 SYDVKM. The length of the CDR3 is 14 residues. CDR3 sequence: CASSFSLVIETQYF. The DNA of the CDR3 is TGTGCCAGCAGTTTCTCCCTAGTTATTGAGACCCAGTACTTC. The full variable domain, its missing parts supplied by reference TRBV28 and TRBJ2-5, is DVKVTQSSRYLVKRTGEKVFLECVQDMDHENMFWYRQDPGLGLRLIYFSYDVKMKEKGDIPEGYSVSREKKERFSLILESASTNQTSMYLCASSFSLVIETQYFGPGTRLLVL.

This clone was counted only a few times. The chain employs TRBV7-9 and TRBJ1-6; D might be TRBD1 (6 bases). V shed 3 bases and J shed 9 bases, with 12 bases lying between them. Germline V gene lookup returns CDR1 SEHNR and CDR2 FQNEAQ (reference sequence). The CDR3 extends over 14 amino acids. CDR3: CASSLMVRGSPLHF. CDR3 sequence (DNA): TGTGCCAGCAGCTTGATGGTCAGGGGTTCACCCCTCCACTTT.

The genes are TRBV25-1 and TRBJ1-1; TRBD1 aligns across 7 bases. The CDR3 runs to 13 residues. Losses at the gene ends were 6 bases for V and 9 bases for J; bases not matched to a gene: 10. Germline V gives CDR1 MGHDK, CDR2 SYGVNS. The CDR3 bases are TGTGCCAGCAGGGGTACAGGGGTGGTAAAAGCTTTCTTT. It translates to CASRGTGVVKAFF. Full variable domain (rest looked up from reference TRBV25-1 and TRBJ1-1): EADIYQTPRYLVIGTGKKITLECSQTMGHDKMYWYQQDPGMELHLIHYSYGVNSTEKGDLSSESTVSRIRTEHFPLTLESARPSHTSQYLCASRGTGVVKAFFGQGTRLTVV.

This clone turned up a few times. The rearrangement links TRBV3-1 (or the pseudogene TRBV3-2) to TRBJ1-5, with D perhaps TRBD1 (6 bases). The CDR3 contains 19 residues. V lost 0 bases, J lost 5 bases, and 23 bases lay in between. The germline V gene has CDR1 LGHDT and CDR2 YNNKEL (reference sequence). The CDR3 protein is CASSQDSGGGAEGDQPQHF. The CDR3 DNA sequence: TGTGCCAGCAGCCAAGATTCCGGGGGGGGCGCGGAAGGAGATCAGCCCCAGCATTTT.

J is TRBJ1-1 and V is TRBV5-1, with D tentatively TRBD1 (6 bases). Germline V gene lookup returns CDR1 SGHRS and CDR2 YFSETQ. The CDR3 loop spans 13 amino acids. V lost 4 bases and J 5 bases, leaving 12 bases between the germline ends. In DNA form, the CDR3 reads TGCGCCAGCAGCCCAACAGGGAATACTGAAGCTTTCTTT. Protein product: CASSPTGNTEAFF. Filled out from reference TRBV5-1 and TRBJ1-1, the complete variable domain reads KAGVTQTPRYLIKTRGQQVTLSCSPISGHRSVSWYQQTPGQGLQFLFEYFSETQRNKGNFPGRFSGRQFSNSRSEMNVSTLELGDSALYLCASSPTGNTEAFFGQGTRLTVV.

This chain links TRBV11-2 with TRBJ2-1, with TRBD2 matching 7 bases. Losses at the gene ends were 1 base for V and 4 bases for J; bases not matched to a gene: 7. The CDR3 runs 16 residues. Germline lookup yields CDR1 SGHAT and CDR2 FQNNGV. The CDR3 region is CASSLVAGELYNEQFF. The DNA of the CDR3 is TGTGCCAGCAGCTTAGTGGCGGGGGAGCTGTACAATGAGCAGTTCTTC.

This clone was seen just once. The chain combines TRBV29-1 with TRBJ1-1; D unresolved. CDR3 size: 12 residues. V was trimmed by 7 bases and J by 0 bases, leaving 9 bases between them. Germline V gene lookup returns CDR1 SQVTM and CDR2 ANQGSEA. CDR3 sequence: CSGQSMNTEAFF. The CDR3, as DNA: TGCAGCGGACAAAGTATGAACACTGAAGCTTTCTTT.

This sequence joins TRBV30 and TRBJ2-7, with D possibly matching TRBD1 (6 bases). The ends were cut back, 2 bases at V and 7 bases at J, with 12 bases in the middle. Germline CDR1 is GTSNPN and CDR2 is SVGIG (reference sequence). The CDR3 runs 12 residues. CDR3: CAWSKDGQEQYF. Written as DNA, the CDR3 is TGTGCCTGGAGTAAGGACGGACAGGAGCAGTACTTC.

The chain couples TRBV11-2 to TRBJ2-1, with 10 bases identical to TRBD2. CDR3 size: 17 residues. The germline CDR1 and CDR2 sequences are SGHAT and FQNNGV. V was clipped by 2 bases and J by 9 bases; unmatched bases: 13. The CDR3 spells CASSLHKSGGAFREQFF. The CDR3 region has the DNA TGTGCCAGCAGCTTACACAAGAGCGGGGGGGCTTTTCGTGAGCAGTTCTTC.

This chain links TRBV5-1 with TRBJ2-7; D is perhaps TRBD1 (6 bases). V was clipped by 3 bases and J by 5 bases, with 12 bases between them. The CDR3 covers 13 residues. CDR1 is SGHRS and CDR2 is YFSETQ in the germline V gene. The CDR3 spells CASSWAPGDEQYF. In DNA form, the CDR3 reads TGCGCCAGCAGCTGGGCGCCAGGGGACGAGCAGTACTTC. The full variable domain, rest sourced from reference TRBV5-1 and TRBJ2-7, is KAGVTQTPRYLIKTRGQQVTLSCSPISGHRSVSWYQQTPGQGLQFLFEYFSETQRNKGNFPGRFSGRQFSNSRSEMNVSTLELGDSALYLCASSWAPGDEQYFGPGTRLTVT.

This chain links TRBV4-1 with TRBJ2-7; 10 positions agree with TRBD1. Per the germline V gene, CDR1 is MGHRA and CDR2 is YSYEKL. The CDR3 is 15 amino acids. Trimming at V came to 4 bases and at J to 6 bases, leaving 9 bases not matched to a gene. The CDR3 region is CASSPWTGGNTEQYF. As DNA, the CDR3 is TGCGCCAGCAGCCCATGGACAGGGGGTAACACCGAGCAGTACTTC.

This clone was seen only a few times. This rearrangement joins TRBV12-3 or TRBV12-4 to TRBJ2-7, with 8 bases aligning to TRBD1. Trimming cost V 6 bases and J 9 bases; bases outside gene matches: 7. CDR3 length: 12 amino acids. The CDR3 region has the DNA TGTGCCAGCAGATATGACAGGGGAGGGCAGTACTTC. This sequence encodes CASRYDRGGQYF.

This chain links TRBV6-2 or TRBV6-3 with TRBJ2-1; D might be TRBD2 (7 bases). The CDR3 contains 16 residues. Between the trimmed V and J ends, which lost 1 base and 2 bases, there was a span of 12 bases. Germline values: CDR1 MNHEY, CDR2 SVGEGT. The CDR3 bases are TGTGCCAGCAGTTACTGGGGGGGCTACACCTACAATGAGCAGTTCTTC. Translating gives CASSYWGGYTYNEQFF.

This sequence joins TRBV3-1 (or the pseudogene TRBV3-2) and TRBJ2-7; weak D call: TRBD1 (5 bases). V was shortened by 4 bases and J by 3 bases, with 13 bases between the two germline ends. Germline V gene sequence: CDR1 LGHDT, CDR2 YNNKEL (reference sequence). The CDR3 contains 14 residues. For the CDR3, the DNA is TGTGCCAGCAGCCCTGGACACAAGATCTACGAGCAGTACTTC. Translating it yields CASSPGHKIYEQYF.

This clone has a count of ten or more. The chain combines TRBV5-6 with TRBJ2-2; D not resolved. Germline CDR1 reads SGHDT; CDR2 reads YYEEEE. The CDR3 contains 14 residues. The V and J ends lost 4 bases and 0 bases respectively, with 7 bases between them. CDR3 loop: CASSPVSNTGELFF. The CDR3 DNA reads TGTGCCAGCAGCCCAGTTTCGAACACCGGGGAGCTGTTTTTT.

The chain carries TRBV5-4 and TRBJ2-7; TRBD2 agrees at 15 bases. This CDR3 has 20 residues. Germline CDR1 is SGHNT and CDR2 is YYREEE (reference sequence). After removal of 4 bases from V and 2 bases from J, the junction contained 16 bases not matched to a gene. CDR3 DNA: TGTGCCAGCAGCCCCACAAGAAAAACCGGGACTAGCGGGGGGACCTACGAGCAGTACTTC. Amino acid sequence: CASSPTRKTGTSGGTYEQYF.